Shown below are 15 T cell receptor beta chains from a single sample sequenced in a study of T cell responses to AZD1222 COVID-19 vaccine. Here immunoSEQ multiplex PCR was the method, and the copy in TCRdb shows in-frame clones only, minus some. The table has about 190,000 clones, approximately 92% seen once. The sequenced sample was peripheral blood, obtained on day 0 of AZD1222 vaccination. The source of these receptors is an adult in good health.

This chain links TRBV2 with TRBJ1-1; possible D gene TRBD1, 6 bases. CDR1 SNHLY and CDR2 FYNNEI come from the germline V gene. The V gene lost 6 bases and the J gene lost 5 bases, with 10 bases spanning the gap. CDR3 size: 12 residues. The CDR3 is CASSRGGTEAFF. The CDR3 DNA reads as TGTGCCAGCAGCAGGGGTGGTACTGAAGCTTTCTTT.

The chain employs TRBV6-5 and TRBJ1-5; D is perhaps TRBD1 (5 bases). V was cut by 5 bases and J by 7 bases, with 15 bases left in between. The CDR3 consists of 14 residues. In germline, CDR1 is MNHEY, CDR2 SVGAGI. In DNA, the CDR3 is TGTGCCAGCAGTCCGACAGTGGAGGGCCAGCCCCAGCATTTT. It is translated as CASSPTVEGQPQHF.

The chain combines TRBV4-1 with TRBJ2-1; 7 bases are shared with TRBD2. The CDR3 contains 14 residues. Trimming removed 4 bases from V and 6 bases from J; junction bases left unmatched: 6. Germline V lookup: CDR1 MGHRA, CDR2 YSYEKL. CDR3 sequence reads: CASSLGGGFNEQFF. The CDR3 bases are TGCGCCAGCAGCCTAGGCGGGGGATTCAATGAGCAGTTCTTC.

This chain connects TRBV24-1 to TRBJ1-6, with unresolved D. The V end was cut by 7 bases, the J end by 9 bases, with 3 bases between. The CDR3 is made up of 10 amino acids. In germline, CDR1 is KGHDR, CDR2 SFDVKD. The CDR3 reads CATRGSPLHF. CDR3 DNA sequence: TGTGCCACCAGAGGTTCACCCCTCCACTTT.

The chain is built from TRBV3-1 (or the pseudogene TRBV3-2) and TRBJ2-3; D is uncertain. Germline values: CDR1 LGHDT, CDR2 YNNKEL (reference sequence). V gave up 4 bases and J gave up 4 bases, with 6 bases separating them. The CDR3 runs to 12 residues. CDR3 residues: CASSLQADTQYF. The CDR3, as DNA: TGTGCCAGCAGCCTCCAAGCAGATACGCAGTATTTT.

The chain uses TRBV18 and TRBJ1-2, with 7 bases that match TRBD1. The CDR3 runs 15 residues. Germline V gene data show CDR1 as KGHSH and CDR2 as LQKENI. The ends lost 6 bases at V and 0 bases at J; junction bases unmatched: 7. CDR3 amino acids: CASSPGTASNYGYTF. As DNA, the CDR3 is TGTGCCAGCTCGCCGGGGACAGCTTCTAACTATGGCTACACCTTC. Using reference TRBV18 and TRBJ1-2 for the parts outside the CDR3, the full variable domain is NAGVMQNPRHLVRRRGQEARLRCSPMKGHSHVYWYRQLPEEGLKFMVYLQKENIIDESGMPKERFSAEFPKEGPSILRIQQVVRGDSAAYFCASSPGTASNYGYTFGSGTRLTVV.

The chain links TRBV7-9 to TRBJ2-1, with D tentatively TRBD2 (6 bases). Trimming removed 8 bases at V and 3 bases at J, with 11 bases between. Looked up from germline, CDR1 is SEHNR and CDR2 is FQNEAQ (reference sequence). There are 13 residues in the CDR3. The CDR3 loop reads CASRGGNYNEQFF. DNA of the CDR3: TGTGCCAGCCGAGGAGGGAACTACAATGAGCAGTTCTTC.

This clone was seen just once. V is TRBV4-1 and J is TRBJ1-4; no firm D call. In germline, CDR1 is MGHRA, CDR2 YSYEKL. This CDR3 contains 16 residues. V was pared by 4 bases and J by 7 bases, with 19 bases between. The chain's CDR3 is CASSPLFWAEGEKLFF. As DNA, the CDR3 is TGCGCCAGCAGCCCACTATTCTGGGCGGAGGGTGAAAAACTGTTTTTT.

The V call is TRBV10-1, the J call TRBJ2-5; D is ambiguous. The CDR3 is 15 residues long. The germline V gene encodes CDR1 WNHNN and CDR2 SYGVQD (reference sequence). With 4 bases removed from V and 5 bases from J, the gap between germline ends came to 17 bases. This CDR3 reads CASSVFVGRGETQYF. CDR3 sequence (DNA): TGCGCCAGCAGTGTATTTGTCGGCCGTGGGGAGACCCAGTACTTC.

The chain links TRBV27 to TRBJ2-7; 8 nucleotides match TRBD2. This CDR3 spans 16 amino acids. The junction had 8 bases not matched to a gene; V was cut back by 2 bases and J by 2 bases. Germline lookup yields CDR1 MNHEY and CDR2 SMNVEV (reference sequence). The CDR3 sequence is CASSLGLTSGPYEQYF. The CDR3, as DNA: TGTGCCAGCAGTTTAGGCCTAACTAGCGGACCCTACGAGCAGTACTTC.

The genes are TRBV28 and TRBJ1-5; 8 bases agree with TRBD1. Germline-derived CDR1 and CDR2 are MDHEN and SYDVKM. The CDR3 is 15 amino acids. J lost 7 bases, V lost 7 bases, and 12 bases had no gene match. The CDR3 region is CASIKQAGGEQPQHF. CDR3 coding DNA: TGTGCCAGCATCAAGCAGGCAGGGGGCGAACAGCCCCAGCATTTT.

The chain employs TRBV5-1 and TRBJ1-1, with a tentative D call TRBD1 (5 bases). Germline CDR1 is SGHRS and CDR2 is YFSETQ. Trimming left V 7 bases short and J 4 bases short, with 11 bases between. This CDR3 is built from 12 residues. Here the CDR3 reads CASRDQGTEAFF. The CDR3 nucleotides read TGCGCCAGCCGGGACCAGGGCACTGAAGCTTTCTTT. Supplemented by reference TRBV5-1 and TRBJ1-1, the full variable domain reads KAGVTQTPRYLIKTRGQQVTLSCSPISGHRSVSWYQQTPGQGLQFLFEYFSETQRNKGNFPGRFSGRQFSNSRSEMNVSTLELGDSALYLCASRDQGTEAFFGQGTRLTVV.

The chain couples TRBV5-1 to TRBJ2-7; 10 positions agree with TRBD1. The junction had 4 bases not matched to a gene; V was cut back by 4 bases and J by 0 bases. CDR3 length: 15 amino acids. Germline values: CDR1 SGHRS, CDR2 YFSETQ. The CDR3 sequence: CASSNRDRGSYEQYF. CDR3 DNA: TGCGCCAGCAGCAATCGGGACAGGGGCTCCTACGAGCAGTACTTC.

A single count supports this clone. This sequence joins TRBV7-2 and TRBJ2-1, with D unresolved. Germline loops: CDR1 SGHTA, CDR2 FQGNSA. Deletions cut 0 bases from V and 10 bases from J, with 19 bases between. The CDR3 contains 16 residues. In DNA, the CDR3 is TGTGCCAGCAGCTTAGCTGGGGTCAAGTCTACCTGGGAGCAGTTCTTC. Translated, it gives CASSLAGVKSTWEQFF.

The chain uses TRBV28 and TRBJ1-5; tentatively, D is TRBD1 (6 bases). The V gene's germline CDR1 is MDHEN and CDR2 SYDVKM. The V end lost 3 bases, the J end lost 1 base, and 13 bases lay between the germline ends. The CDR3 spans 16 residues. The CDR3 DNA follows: TGTGCCAGCAGTTTTCAGGGACACCGGAGCAATCAGCCCCAGCATTTT. Amino acids: CASSFQGHRSNQPQHF.